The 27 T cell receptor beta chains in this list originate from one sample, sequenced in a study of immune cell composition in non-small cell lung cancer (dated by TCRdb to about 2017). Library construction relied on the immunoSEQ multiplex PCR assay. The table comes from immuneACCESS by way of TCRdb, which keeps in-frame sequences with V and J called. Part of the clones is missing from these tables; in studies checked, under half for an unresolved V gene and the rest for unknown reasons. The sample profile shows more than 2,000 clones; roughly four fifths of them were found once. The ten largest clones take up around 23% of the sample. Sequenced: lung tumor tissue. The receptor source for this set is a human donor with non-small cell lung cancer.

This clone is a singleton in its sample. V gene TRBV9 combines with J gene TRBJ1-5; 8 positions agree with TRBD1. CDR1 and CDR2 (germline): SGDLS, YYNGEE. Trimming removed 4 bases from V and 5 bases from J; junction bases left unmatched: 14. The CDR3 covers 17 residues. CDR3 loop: CASSPRQGWDEDQPQHF. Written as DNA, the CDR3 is TGTGCCAGCAGCCCTAGACAGGGGTGGGATGAAGATCAGCCCCAGCATTTT.

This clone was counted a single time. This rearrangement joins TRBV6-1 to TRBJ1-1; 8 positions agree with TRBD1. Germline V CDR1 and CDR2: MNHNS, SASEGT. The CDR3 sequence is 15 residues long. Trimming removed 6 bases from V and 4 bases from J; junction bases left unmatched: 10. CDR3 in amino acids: CASSGTGLRGTEAFF. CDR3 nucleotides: TGTGCCAGCAGCGGGACAGGATTAAGGGGCACTGAAGCTTTCTTT.

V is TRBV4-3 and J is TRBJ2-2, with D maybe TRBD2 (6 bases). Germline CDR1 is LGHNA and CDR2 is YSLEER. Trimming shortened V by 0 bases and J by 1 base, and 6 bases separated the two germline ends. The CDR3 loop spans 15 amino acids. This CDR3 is CASSQDGRNTGELFF. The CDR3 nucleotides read TGCGCCAGCAGCCAAGACGGGAGGAACACCGGGGAGCTGTTTTTT.

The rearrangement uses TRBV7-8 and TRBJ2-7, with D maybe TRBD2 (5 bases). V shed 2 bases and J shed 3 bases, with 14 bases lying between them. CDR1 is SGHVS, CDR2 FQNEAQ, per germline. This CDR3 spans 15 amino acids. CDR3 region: CASSLTSGGVYEQYV. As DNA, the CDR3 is TGTGCCAGCAGCTTAACTTCAGGAGGTGTCTACGAGCAGTACGTC.

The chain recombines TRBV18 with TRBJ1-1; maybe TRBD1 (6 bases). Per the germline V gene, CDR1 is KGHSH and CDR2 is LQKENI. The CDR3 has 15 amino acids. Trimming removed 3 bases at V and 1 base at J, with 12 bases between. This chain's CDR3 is CASSPMQGRNTEAFF. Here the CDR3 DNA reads TGTGCCAGCTCACCGATGCAGGGGCGGAACACTGAAGCTTTCTTT.

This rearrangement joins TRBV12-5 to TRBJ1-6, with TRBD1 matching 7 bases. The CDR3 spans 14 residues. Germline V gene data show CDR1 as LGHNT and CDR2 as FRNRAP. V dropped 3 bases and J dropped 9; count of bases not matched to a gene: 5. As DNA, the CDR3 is TGTGCTAGTGGTTTAGACAGGGTCGGTTCACCCCTCCACTTT. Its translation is CASGLDRVGSPLHF.

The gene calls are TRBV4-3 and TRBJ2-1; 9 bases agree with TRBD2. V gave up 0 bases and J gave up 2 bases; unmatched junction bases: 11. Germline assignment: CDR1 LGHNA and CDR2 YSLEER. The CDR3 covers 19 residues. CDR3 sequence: CASSQDTRLASGTYNEQFF. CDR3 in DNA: TGCGCCAGCAGCCAAGATACACGCCTCGCTAGCGGGACCTACAATGAGCAGTTCTTC.

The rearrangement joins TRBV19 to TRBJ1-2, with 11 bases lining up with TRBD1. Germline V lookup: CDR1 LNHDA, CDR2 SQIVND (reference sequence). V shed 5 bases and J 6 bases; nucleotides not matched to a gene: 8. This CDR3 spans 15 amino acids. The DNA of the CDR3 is TGTGCCAGTAGTTCTCCGGGACAGGGGGTTAATGGCTACACCTTC. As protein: CASSSPGQGVNGYTF.

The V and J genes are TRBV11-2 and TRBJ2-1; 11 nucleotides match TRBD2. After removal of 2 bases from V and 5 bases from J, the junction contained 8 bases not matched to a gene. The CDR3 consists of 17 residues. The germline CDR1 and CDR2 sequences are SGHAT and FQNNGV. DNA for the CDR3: TGTGCCAGCAGCTTAAGACTGGGACTAGCGGACCACAATGAGCAGTTCTTC. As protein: CASSLRLGLADHNEQFF.

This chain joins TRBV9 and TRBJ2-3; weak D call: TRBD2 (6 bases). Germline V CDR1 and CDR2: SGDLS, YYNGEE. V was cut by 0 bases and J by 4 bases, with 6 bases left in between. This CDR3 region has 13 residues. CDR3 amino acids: CASSVVAADTQYF. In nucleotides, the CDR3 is TGTGCCAGCAGCGTAGTAGCGGCAGATACGCAGTATTTT. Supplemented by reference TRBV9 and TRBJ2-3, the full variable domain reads DSGVTQTPKHLITATGQRVTLRCSPRSGDLSVYWYQQSLDQGLQFLIQYYNGEERAKGNILERFSAQQFPDLHSELNLSSLELGDSALYFCASSVVAADTQYFGPGTRLTVL.

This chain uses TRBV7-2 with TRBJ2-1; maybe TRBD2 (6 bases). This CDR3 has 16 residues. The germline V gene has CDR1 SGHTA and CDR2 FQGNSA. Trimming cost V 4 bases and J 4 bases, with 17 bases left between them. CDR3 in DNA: TGTGCCAGCAGCTCCCGGCGGGGTAGCGGTTACAATGAGCAGTTCTTC. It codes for CASSSRRGSGYNEQFF.

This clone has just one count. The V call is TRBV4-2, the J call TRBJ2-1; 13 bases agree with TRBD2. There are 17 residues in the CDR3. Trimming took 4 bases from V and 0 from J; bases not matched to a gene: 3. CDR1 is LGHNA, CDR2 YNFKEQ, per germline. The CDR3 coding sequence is TGTGCCAGCAGCCGGACTAGCGGGAGAGACTCCTACAATGAGCAGTTCTTC. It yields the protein CASSRTSGRDSYNEQFF.

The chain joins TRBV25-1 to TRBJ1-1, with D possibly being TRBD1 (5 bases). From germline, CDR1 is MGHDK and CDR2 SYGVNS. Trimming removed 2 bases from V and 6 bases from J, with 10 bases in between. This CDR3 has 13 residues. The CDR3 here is CASSEMGLAEAFF. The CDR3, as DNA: TGTGCCAGCAGTGAAATGGGACTGGCTGAAGCTTTCTTT.

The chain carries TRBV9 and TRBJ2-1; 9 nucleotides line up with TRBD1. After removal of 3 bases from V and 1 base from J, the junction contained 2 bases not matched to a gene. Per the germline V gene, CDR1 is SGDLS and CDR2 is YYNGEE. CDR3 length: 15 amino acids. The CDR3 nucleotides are TGTGCCAGCAGCGCGGGACAGGGATCCTACAATGAGCAGTTCTTC. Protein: CASSAGQGSYNEQFF.

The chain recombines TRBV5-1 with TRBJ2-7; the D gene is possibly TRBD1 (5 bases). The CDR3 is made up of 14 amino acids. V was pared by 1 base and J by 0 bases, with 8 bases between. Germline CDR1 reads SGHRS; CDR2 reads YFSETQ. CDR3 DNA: TGCGCCAGCAGCTTGACAGGCAGCTCCTACGAGCAGTACTTC. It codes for CASSLTGSSYEQYF.

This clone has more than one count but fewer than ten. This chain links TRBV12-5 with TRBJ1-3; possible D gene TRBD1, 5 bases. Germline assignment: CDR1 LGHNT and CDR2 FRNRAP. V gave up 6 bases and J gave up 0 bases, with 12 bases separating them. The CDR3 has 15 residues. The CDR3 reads CASGHQTGSGNTIYF. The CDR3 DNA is TGTGCTAGTGGACACCAAACAGGCTCTGGAAACACCATATATTTT.

CDR3 loop: CASSVASAAYNEQFF. The DNA for the CDR3 is TGTGCCAGCAGCGTAGCGAGCGCTGCCTACAATGAGCAGTTCTTC. The V call is TRBV9, the J call TRBJ2-1; D is ambiguous. CDR3 length: 15 amino acids. The V end lost 0 bases, the J end lost 2 bases, and 9 bases lay between the germline ends. The germline CDR1 and CDR2 sequences are SGDLS and YYNGEE.

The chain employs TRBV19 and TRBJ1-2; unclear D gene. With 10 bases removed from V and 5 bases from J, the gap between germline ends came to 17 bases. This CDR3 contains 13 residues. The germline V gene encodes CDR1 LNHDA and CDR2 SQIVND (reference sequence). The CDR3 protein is CATSGWTEYGYTF. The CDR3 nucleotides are TGTGCCACCTCCGGTTGGACTGAGTATGGCTACACCTTC.

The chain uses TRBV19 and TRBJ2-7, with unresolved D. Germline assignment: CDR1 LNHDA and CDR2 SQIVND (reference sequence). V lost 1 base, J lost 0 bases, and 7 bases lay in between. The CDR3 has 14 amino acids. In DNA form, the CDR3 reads TGTGCCAGTAGTATAGGACTTCCCTCCTACGAGCAGTACTTC. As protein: CASSIGLPSYEQYF. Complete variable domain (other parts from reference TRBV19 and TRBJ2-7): DGGITQSPKYLFRKEGQNVTLSCEQNLNHDAMYWYRQDPGQGLRLIYYSQIVNDFQKGDIAEGYSVSREKKESFPLTVTSAQKNPTAFYLCASSIGLPSYEQYFGPGTRLTVT.

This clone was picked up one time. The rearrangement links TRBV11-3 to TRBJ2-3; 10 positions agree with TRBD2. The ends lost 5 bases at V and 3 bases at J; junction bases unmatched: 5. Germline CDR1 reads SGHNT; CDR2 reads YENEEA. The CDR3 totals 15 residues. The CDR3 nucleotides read TGTGCCAGCAGCAACGGACTAGCGGTGACAGATACGCAGTATTTT. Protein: CASSNGLAVTDTQYF.

The CDR3 loop reads CASSAEALTYNEQFF. The CDR3 nucleotides are TGTGCCAGCAGCGCTGAGGCGCTCACCTACAATGAGCAGTTCTTC. The rearrangement uses TRBV11-3 and TRBJ2-1, with no clear D. The CDR3 is made up of 15 amino acids. Per germline, CDR1 SGHNT and CDR2 YENEEA. V lost 5 bases to trimming and J lost 2 bases, with 13 bases between them.

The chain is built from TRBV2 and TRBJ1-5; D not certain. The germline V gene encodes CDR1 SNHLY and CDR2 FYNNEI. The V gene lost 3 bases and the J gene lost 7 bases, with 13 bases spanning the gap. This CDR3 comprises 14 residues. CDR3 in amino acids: CASSDQSVYQPQHF. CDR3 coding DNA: TGTGCCAGCAGTGATCAGAGCGTATACCAGCCCCAGCATTTT.

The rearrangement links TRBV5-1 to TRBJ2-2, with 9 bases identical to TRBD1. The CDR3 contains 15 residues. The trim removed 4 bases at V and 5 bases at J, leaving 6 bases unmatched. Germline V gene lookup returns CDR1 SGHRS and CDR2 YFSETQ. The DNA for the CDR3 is TGCGCCAGCAGCGGGGGGACAGGGTCAACCGGGGAGCTGTTTTTT. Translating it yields CASSGGTGSTGELFF.

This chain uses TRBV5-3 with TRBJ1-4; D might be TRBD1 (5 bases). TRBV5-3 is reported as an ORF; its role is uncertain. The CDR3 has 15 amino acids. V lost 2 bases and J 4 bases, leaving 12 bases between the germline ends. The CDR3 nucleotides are TGTGCCAGAAGCTTAAACCGGGGGAATAATGAAAAACTGTTTTTT. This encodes CARSLNRGNNEKLFF.

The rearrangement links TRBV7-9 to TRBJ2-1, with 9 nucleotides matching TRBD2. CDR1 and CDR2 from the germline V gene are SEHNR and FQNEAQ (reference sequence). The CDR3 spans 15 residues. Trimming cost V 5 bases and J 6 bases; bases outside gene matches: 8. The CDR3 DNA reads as TGTGCCAGCAGCGAGTATTTAGCGGGAGCCAATGAGCAGTTCTTC. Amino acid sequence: CASSEYLAGANEQFF.

CDR3 DNA: TGTGCCAGCATGGGGGGGCTGGACTATGGCTACACCTTC. Translating it yields CASMGGLDYGYTF. V gene TRBV2 combines with J gene TRBJ1-2; D might be TRBD1 (6 bases). Between the trimmed V and J ends, which lost 7 bases and 3 bases, there was a span of 12 bases. This CDR3 is 13 amino acids long. From germline, CDR1 is SNHLY and CDR2 FYNNEI.

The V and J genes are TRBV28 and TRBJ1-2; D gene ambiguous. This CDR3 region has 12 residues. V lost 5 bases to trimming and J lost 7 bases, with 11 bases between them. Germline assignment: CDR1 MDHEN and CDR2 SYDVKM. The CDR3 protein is CASSRRTSGYTF. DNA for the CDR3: TGTGCCAGCAGTCGGAGGACCTCTGGCTACACCTTC.